This note documents a single TCR beta chain sequence. The antigen remains undetermined. Assay used: immunoSEQ multiplex PCR; TCRdb lists only in-frame clones, some missing. The table shows about 91,000 clones, with roughly four fifths occurring only once. The sample is drawn from a study of radiation and T cells in renal cell carcinoma. Study summary: Nephrectomy followed 15 Gy stereotactic body radiation by 4 weeks. Study-wide findings and caveats: From baseline, blood top tumor clonotypes peaked at 2 weeks post-radiation.

Specified time point: baseline pretreatment blood. Specified treatment: 15 Gy SBRT to primary tumor, nephrectomy 4 weeks later. Radiation-treated patients gave blood at baseline, week 2 and week 4. V lost 3 bases to trimming and J lost 2 bases, with 10 bases between them. Germline CDR1 reads LNHNV; CDR2 reads YYDKDF (reference sequence). The CDR3 runs to 14 residues. This sequence originates from a man in his fifties or sixties with renal cell carcinoma. This chain uses TRBV15 with TRBJ2-5; the D gene is possibly TRBD1 (5 bases). Source: blood, taken from a patient whose treatment included radiotherapy and nephrectomy. CDR3 in amino acids: CATSSRQQQETQYF. CDR3 nucleotide sequence: TGTGCCACCAGCAGTCGACAGCAACAAGAGACCCAGTACTTC.